A single sample gave rise to the 23 T cell receptor beta chains below, sequenced in a study of blood T cell repertoires in COVID-19. TCRdb's table, derived via immunoSEQ multiplex PCR, lists solely in-frame clones and lacks some. In the table there are some 76,000 clones, about 80% of which are singletons. Specimen: peripheral blood. Receptors originate from a man aged 50-59 years with acute or convalescent COVID-19.

This clone has only a few counts. This chain connects TRBV12-3 or TRBV12-4 to TRBJ1-5; D ambiguous. The V and J ends lost 7 bases and 1 base respectively, with 8 bases between them. The CDR3 extends over 13 amino acids. CDR3: CASTLRSNQPQHF. The DNA for the CDR3 is TGTGCCAGCACCCTTAGAAGCAATCAGCCCCAGCATTTT.

This chain links TRBV4-3 with TRBJ1-3; D is unresolved. V was trimmed by 1 base and J by 0 bases, leaving 13 bases between them. Germline loops: CDR1 LGHNA, CDR2 YSLEER. This CDR3 region has 17 residues. CDR3 region: CASSQVFGVSSGNTIYF. CDR3 nucleotides: TGCGCCAGCAGCCAAGTGTTCGGGGTTTCCTCTGGAAACACCATATATTTT.

This chain joins TRBV19 and TRBJ2-5, with 8 positions matching TRBD2. J gave up 5 bases and V 5 bases, and 10 bases lay outside the gene matches. Germline V gene lookup returns CDR1 LNHDA and CDR2 SQIVND (reference sequence). The CDR3 has 15 amino acids. CDR3 nucleotides: TGTGCCAGTAGTCGTGCGGGAGGAAGTGGCGAGACCCAGTACTTC. Translated, it gives CASSRAGGSGETQYF.

This rearrangement joins TRBV28 to TRBJ2-7; TRBD1 matches 9 bases. J was trimmed by 3 bases and V by 5 bases; bases with no gene match: 8. Germline CDR1 MDHEN, CDR2 SYDVKM. The length of the CDR3 is 15 residues. The CDR3, as DNA: TGTGCCAGCAGTCTTCCCGGGACAGGGTTCTACGAGCAGTACTTC. Protein product: CASSLPGTGFYEQYF.

This clone has just one count. J is TRBJ2-7 and V is TRBV5-4, with a possible D match to TRBD1 (5 bases). The germline V and J ends were trimmed by 4 bases and 4 bases, with 27 bases remaining between them. Germline-derived CDR1 and CDR2 are SGHNT and YYREEE (reference sequence). CDR3 size: 18 residues. This CDR3 reads CASSIKGKQGNIKYEQYF. The CDR3 coding sequence is TGTGCCAGCAGCATCAAGGGGAAACAAGGGAACATAAAGTACGAGCAGTACTTC.

This clone came up once. The chain recombines TRBV19 with TRBJ2-1; D gene ambiguous. CDR3 length: 12 amino acids. The V end lost 7 bases, the J end lost 8 bases, and 12 bases lay between the germline ends. CDR1 is LNHDA, CDR2 SQIVND, per germline (reference sequence). In nucleotides, the CDR3 is TGTGCCAGTATGGGTTTGGCGGATGAGCAGTTCTTC. Translating it yields CASMGLADEQFF.

This clone was seen only a few times. The chain joins TRBV7-6 to TRBJ2-7; the match to TRBD2 covers 14 bases. The CDR3 extends over 16 amino acids. The V and J ends lost 5 bases and 2 bases, in that order; junction bases with no gene match: 5. Germline V CDR1 and CDR2: SGHVS, FNYEAQ. CDR3 region: CASSPGTSGGTYEQYF. In DNA form, the CDR3 reads TGTGCCAGCAGCCCCGGGACTAGCGGGGGAACCTACGAGCAGTACTTC.

The rearrangement joins TRBV11-2 to TRBJ2-2; D perhaps matches TRBD2 (6 bases). V was trimmed by 4 bases and J by 1 base, leaving 10 bases between them. This CDR3 contains 15 residues. From germline, CDR1 is SGHAT and CDR2 FQNNGV. CDR3 region: CASSSGLRNTGELFF. In DNA, the CDR3 is TGTGCCAGCAGCTCGGGACTCAGGAACACCGGGGAGCTGTTTTTT.

The DNA for the CDR3 is TGTGCCAGCGACTCTAGCGGGGTAGGGGGGGAGCTGTTTTTT. Its translation is CASDSSGVGGELFF. The rearrangement links TRBV7-2 to TRBJ2-2, with 9 bases that match TRBD2. Germline CDR1 and CDR2: SGHTA and FQGNSA. With 8 bases clipped from V and 8 bases from J, the junction kept 9 bases outside the gene matches. This CDR3 is built from 14 residues.

The gene calls are TRBV7-9 and TRBJ1-3, with D uncertain. The CDR3 loop spans 16 amino acids. Germline V gives CDR1 SEHNR, CDR2 FQNEAQ (reference sequence). The V and J ends lost 6 bases and 0 bases respectively, with 15 bases between them. The CDR3 coding sequence is TGTGCCAGCAGATCCCCGGGTGATGTCTCTGGAAACACCATATATTTT. This sequence encodes CASRSPGDVSGNTIYF.

The chain links TRBV19 to TRBJ2-5; 8 bases agree with TRBD1. The CDR3 covers 13 residues. CDR1 and CDR2 (germline): LNHDA, SQIVND (reference sequence). Losses at the gene ends were 4 bases for V and 5 bases for J; bases not matched to a gene: 3. CDR3 DNA sequence: TGTGCCAGTAGTAGGGACAGGATGGAGACCCAGTACTTC. This sequence encodes CASSRDRMETQYF. The full variable domain, in which reference TRBV19 and TRBJ2-5 provide the parts outside the CDR3, is DGGITQSPKYLFRKEGQNVTLSCEQNLNHDAMYWYRQDPGQGLRLIYYSQIVNDFQKGDIAEGYSVSREKKESFPLTVTSAQKNPTAFYLCASSRDRMETQYFGPGTRLLVL.

The rearrangement links TRBV11-3 to TRBJ2-1; no clear D gene. Germline V gene sequence: CDR1 SGHNT, CDR2 YENEEA. Trimming took off 0 bases at V and 3 bases at J, with 6 bases between the two ends. This CDR3 has 14 amino acids. CDR3 in DNA: TGTGCCAGCAGCTTAGAGGGCAGCTACAATGAGCAGTTCTTC. It yields the protein CASSLEGSYNEQFF.

The chain employs TRBV19 and TRBJ1-4, with 8 nucleotides matching TRBD1. V shed 7 bases, J shed 8 bases, and the junction held 15 bases outside the gene matches. This CDR3 has 16 amino acids. Germline V CDR1 and CDR2: LNHDA, SQIVND (reference sequence). DNA of the CDR3: TGTGCCAGTATTGCGACAGGGGCGAATAGCGGAGAAAAACTGTTTTTT. Protein product: CASIATGANSGEKLFF.

In nucleotides, the CDR3 is TGTGCCAGCAGTTCCACACAGCCGGGCTACACCTTC. This encodes CASSSTQPGYTF. This chain joins TRBV6-2 or TRBV6-3 and TRBJ1-2, with D hard to call. The germline V gene encodes CDR1 MNHEY and CDR2 SVGEGT. The CDR3 extends over 12 amino acids. V shed 4 bases and J shed 8 bases, with 11 bases lying between them.

The chain employs TRBV9 and TRBJ1-1, with a weak D call TRBD1 (6 bases). The CDR3 loop spans 16 amino acids. Looked up from germline, CDR1 is SGDLS and CDR2 is YYNGEE. Trimming shortened V by 6 bases and J by 0 bases, and 18 bases separated the two germline ends. The CDR3 reads CASTPQGPHLNTEAFF. The CDR3 bases are TGTGCCAGCACTCCACAGGGCCCCCACTTGAACACTGAAGCTTTCTTT.

This clone appeared a few times. The rearrangement joins TRBV4-1 to TRBJ1-5; the match to TRBD1 covers 9 bases. Germline V gene lookup returns CDR1 MGHRA and CDR2 YSYEKL. This CDR3 is built from 16 residues. The junction had 9 bases not matched to a gene; V was cut back by 3 bases and J by 6 bases. CDR3 in DNA: TGCGCCAGCAGCCACACGCCTGGACAGGGGAGTCAGCCCCAGCATTTT. It is translated as CASSHTPGQGSQPQHF.

V and J are TRBV29-1 and TRBJ1-2; D unclear. The CDR3 is 12 amino acids. Trimming shortened V by 4 bases and J by 2 bases, and 8 bases separated the two germline ends. The germline V gene encodes CDR1 SQVTM and CDR2 ANQGSEA. The CDR3 DNA follows: TGCAGCGTTGGCGGGCAGAACTATGGCTACACCTTC. Residues: CSVGGQNYGYTF.

The chain links TRBV10-3 to TRBJ2-2, with TRBD2 matching 10 bases. The CDR3 consists of 15 residues. V was clipped by 5 bases and J by 7 bases; unmatched bases: 7. CDR1 is ENHRY and CDR2 is SYGVKD in the germline V gene. The CDR3: CAISIAGGDDGELFF. CDR3 nucleotide sequence: TGTGCCATCAGTATAGCGGGGGGTGATGACGGGGAGCTGTTTTTT.

V and J are TRBV4-3 and TRBJ1-2; the match to TRBD1 covers 12 bases. The germline CDR1 and CDR2 sequences are LGHNA and YSLEER. The trim removed 0 bases at V and 4 bases at J, leaving 9 bases unmatched. This CDR3 contains 18 residues. CDR3 DNA: TGCGCCAGCAGCCAAGATAGACCCGGGACAGGGGGCTCCTATGGCTACACCTTC. It encodes CASSQDRPGTGGSYGYTF.

The chain has TRBV4-3 and TRBJ2-3, with a weak D call TRBD1 (6 bases). The V gene lost 0 bases and the J gene lost 6 bases, with 13 bases spanning the gap. The CDR3 runs 15 residues. Germline-derived CDR1 and CDR2 are LGHNA and YSLEER. The CDR3 sequence is CASSQDIQGGDTQYF. The CDR3 DNA follows: TGCGCCAGCAGCCAAGACATCCAAGGGGGTGATACGCAGTATTTT.

The V gene is TRBV7-6, the J gene TRBJ2-1; 7 bases are a match to TRBD1. The CDR3 contains 15 residues. The germline V gene has CDR1 SGHVS and CDR2 FNYEAQ. V was clipped by 3 bases and J by 4 bases; unmatched bases: 6. CDR3 region: CASSFISTGYNEQFF. The CDR3 DNA is TGTGCCAGCAGCTTTATCTCGACAGGGTACAATGAGCAGTTCTTC.

This chain links TRBV7-3 with TRBJ1-1; TRBD1 matches at 8 bases. This CDR3 contains 14 residues. Unmatched junction bases numbered 3, after V lost 6 bases and J lost 0 bases. Germline loops: CDR1 SGHTA, CDR2 FQGTGA. CDR3 sequence reads: CASSQTGVNTEAFF. The CDR3 DNA reads as TGTGCCAGCAGTCAGACAGGGGTGAACACTGAAGCTTTCTTT.

This clone turned up a few times. CDR3: CASSQDLRGGNQPQHF. For the CDR3, the DNA is TGCGCCAGCAGCCAAGATCTTAGGGGCGGCAATCAGCCCCAGCATTTT. V gene TRBV4-3 combines with J gene TRBJ1-5; maybe TRBD1 (5 bases). The CDR3 runs to 16 residues. Germline CDR1 is LGHNA and CDR2 is YSLEER. The V gene lost 0 bases and the J gene lost 2 bases, with 11 bases spanning the gap.